A selection of T cell receptor beta chains follows, all from one sample in a study of T cell responses to AZD1222 COVID-19 vaccine. Sequencing used immunoSEQ multiplex PCR; TCRdb keeps in-frame clones, though not all of them. The sample shows under 140,000 clones, about four fifths of them seen only once. Sequencing used peripheral blood, obtained on day 0 of AZD1222 vaccination. These receptors originate from an adult in good health. CDR3s include the opening cysteine and the closing phenylalanine or tryptophan. Each record gives: V gene, J gene, CDR3 protein.

V gene: TRBV30
J gene: TRBJ1-5
CDR3 protein: CACSGEGNQPQHF

V gene: TRBV7-3
J gene: TRBJ2-5
CDR3 protein: CASSSQNSDRIGLNGTQYF

V gene: TRBV19
J gene: TRBJ2-1
CDR3 protein: CASSHSGGPRNEQFF

V gene: TRBV7-2
J gene: TRBJ2-7
CDR3 protein: CASSSGLGYEQYF

V gene: TRBV6-2/TRBV6-3
J gene: TRBJ2-7
CDR3 protein: CASSYASGGREQYF

V gene: TRBV4-3
J gene: TRBJ1-4
CDR3 protein: CASSPGDRGFEKLFF

V gene: TRBV30
J gene: TRBJ1-4
CDR3 protein: CAWSPLGPEKLFF

V gene: TRBV28
J gene: TRBJ1-4
CDR3 protein: CASHAGGGYEKLFF

V gene: TRBV5-1
J gene: TRBJ1-2
CDR3 protein: CASSTRQNAYGYTF

V gene: TRBV7-2
J gene: TRBJ1-1
CDR3 protein: CASSLEVGGFTEAFF

V gene: TRBV27
J gene: TRBJ2-7
CDR3 protein: CASSYTSGGTYEQYF

V gene: TRBV28
J gene: TRBJ2-1
CDR3 protein: CASSRFSSYNEQFF

V gene: TRBV7-2
J gene: TRBJ1-2
CDR3 protein: CASSLVSWEGYTF

V gene: TRBV20-1
J gene: TRBJ1-5
CDR3 protein: CSASPGGKPQHF

V gene: TRBV9
J gene: TRBJ1-1
CDR3 protein: CASSAQQGANTEAFF

V gene: TRBV7-8
J gene: TRBJ2-3
CDR3 protein: CASSTGGGRRTDTQYF

V gene: TRBV6-1
J gene: TRBJ2-3
CDR3 protein: CASSEGRRGTDTQYF

V gene: TRBV27
J gene: TRBJ1-5
CDR3 protein: CATQKGGSNQPQHF

V gene: TRBV19
J gene: TRBJ1-1
CDR3 protein: CASSIGGRGTEAFF

V gene: TRBV5-1
J gene: TRBJ1-1
CDR3 protein: CASSLEGANTEAFF

V gene: TRBV5-1
J gene: TRBJ2-1
CDR3 protein: CASSPDWTGGSNEQFF

V gene: TRBV12-5
J gene: TRBJ1-1
CDR3 protein: CASVPDRGKAFF

V gene: TRBV6-1
J gene: TRBJ2-7
CDR3 protein: CASSEPGGAYEQYF

V gene: TRBV6-6
J gene: TRBJ1-5
CDR3 protein: CASSYGGAVGNQPQHF

V gene: TRBV9
J gene: TRBJ2-7
CDR3 protein: CASSSHRTYEQYF

V gene: TRBV29-1
J gene: TRBJ2-4
CDR3 protein: CSVGDSGANIQYF

V gene: TRBV7-2
J gene: TRBJ1-1
CDR3 protein: CASSLQQDTEAFF

V gene: TRBV19
J gene: TRBJ2-3
CDR3 protein: CASRSTGGDTQYF

V gene: TRBV7-2
J gene: TRBJ2-3
CDR3 protein: CASSFRRGSTDTQYF

V gene: TRBV9
J gene: TRBJ1-3
CDR3 protein: CASSTGASGNTIYF

V gene: TRBV18
J gene: TRBJ2-2
CDR3 protein: CASSVGQVSTGELFF

V gene: TRBV19
J gene: TRBJ2-7
CDR3 protein: CASSAGQGIEQYF

V gene: TRBV28
J gene: TRBJ1-3
CDR3 protein: CASRTQGAGNTIYF

V gene: TRBV6-4
J gene: TRBJ1-6
CDR3 protein: CASSERGHSPLHF

V gene: TRBV7-9
J gene: TRBJ2-5
CDR3 protein: CASSPQETQYF

V gene: TRBV7-2
J gene: TRBJ2-5
CDR3 protein: CASSSIGRTGMETQYF

V gene: TRBV10-1
J gene: TRBJ2-7
CDR3 protein: CASSEGLAGPYEQYF

V gene: TRBV21-1
J gene: TRBJ2-3
CDR3 protein: CASSKALGGGGTDTQYF

V gene: TRBV7-2
J gene: TRBJ1-4
CDR3 protein: CASRPGRTTRSNEKLFF

V gene: TRBV23-1
J gene: TRBJ2-7
CDR3 protein: CASSGDVYEQYF

V gene: TRBV6-1
J gene: TRBJ1-3
CDR3 protein: CASSEVAWDRPARRGNTIYF

V gene: TRBV4-3
J gene: TRBJ2-1
CDR3 protein: CASSQTFQGYQFF

V gene: TRBV14
J gene: TRBJ1-6
CDR3 protein: CASSQDYSRESPLHF

V gene: TRBV29-1
J gene: TRBJ2-7
CDR3 protein: CSAAQGGEQYF

V gene: TRBV28
J gene: TRBJ2-4
CDR3 protein: CASIKGGSKNIQYF

V gene: TRBV5-8
J gene: TRBJ2-1
CDR3 protein: CASSFNKGLGRKAYNEQFF

V gene: TRBV2
J gene: TRBJ2-5
CDR3 protein: CASSEGPNQETQYF

V gene: TRBV19
J gene: TRBJ1-5
CDR3 protein: CASSIVGQGYAQPQHF